This T cell receptor beta chain comes out of a study of cytomegalovirus exposure and HLA in healthy donors (dated by TCRdb to 2016 to 2017). Notes on the research overall: A later analysis indicated that the roughly 130 validation repertoires were generated on the platform also employed for the 666 repertoires of the first cohort. The study aimed to test whether signatures of past pathogen exposure could be identified by cataloging public T cell receptors. A separate validation cohort of 100 to 150 different subjects was used in addition to the 666-subject first cohort. To predict cytomegalovirus infection status, the study combined high-throughput TCR immunosequencing, statistical association of individual TCRs with disease status, and machine learning.

The donors belonged to the validation cohort of about 110 subjects, which was separate from the roughly 700-subject first cohort. Points the paper makes about the study in general: Across donors, most TCR sequences were observed very rarely, whereas some public TCRs were present in many individuals. A later analysis lacked HLA typing for the validation cohort, so it scored co-occurrence in that cohort across all 120 repertoires. The classifier was reported to diagnose cytomegalovirus status with high specificity and sensitivity in both the original and validation cohorts. Subsequent analysis determined that TCRs grouped into clusters in the first cohort also showed a tendency toward co-occurrence across the roughly 110 validation repertoires, and about 93% of cluster scores exceeded 0. The authors suggested that the approach could potentially be extended to other disease states and immunological phenotypes. In vitro tests confirmed that a few of the cytomegalovirus-associated TCR beta chains recognize cytomegalovirus antigens. In the study, approximately 150 TCR beta chains were listed as associated with cytomegalovirus.

Library creation used the immunoSEQ multiplex PCR assay. From the authors' description of their analysis: To diagnose cytomegalovirus status from the catalog of TCR beta chain sequences, a statistical classification framework was built. As stored in TCRdb, this immuneACCESS dataset retains in-frame rearrangements with V and J assigned. A fraction of the clones does not appear; measured against another copy, unresolved V genes explain less than half of the discrepancy, and the remainder lacks a known reason. V and J calls and clone size are given by that table; D and trimming were obtained from the DNA. This sample lists roughly 330,000 clones; roughly 87% were detected once. The top ten clones comprise roughly 1.2% of the sample. The germline V gene encodes CDR1 MNHEY and CDR2 SVGAGI. The CDR3 starts with the cysteine, ends with the phenylalanine, and has 13 residues. Only CDR3 DNA remains: 39 bases, in frame from the first base. V is shortened by 6 bases, J by 6 bases, and the region joining them spans 13 bases.

About this clone itself: Its antigen target is currently unknown. Base qualities are missing; no much larger clone stands one base away.

The TCR originated in a woman aged 25 to 39 in good health and CMV-seropositive. The sample consisted of PBMCs. The rearranged segments are TRBV6-5 and TRBJ2-3, with TRBD2 perhaps the D gene, on 5 matching bases. The CDR3 protein: CASRDSNEDTQYF. The DNA reads as follows: TGTGCCAGCAGGGACTCTAACGAGGATACGCAGTATTTT.